This T cell receptor (beta chain) was identified during a study of T-cell reconstitution after alpha-beta-depleted transplantation in children. This sample's TCRbeta library carried unique molecular identifier barcodes. TCRdb recomputed calls from the PCR reads with MiXCR, one row per CDR3 protein. The data show about 980,000 distinct CDR3 sequences, under 30% seen once. Germline V gene data show CDR1 as LNHNV and CDR2 as YYDKDF (reference sequence). The V gene end was trimmed by 8 bases and the J gene end by 0 bases; junction bases not matched to a gene: 11. The CDR3 is 18 amino acids. Points on this clonotype: The antigen is unknown.

Study-wide findings and caveats: Newly generated T cells supplied most T-cell counts and diversity one year post-transplant. Reports say that about two months after transplant, the alpha-beta T cells came out of several hundred graft clones that had expanded. Surviving recipient T cells and thymic progenitors produced the high day-60 TCRbeta diversity seen in some patients.

This receptor was identified in a boy in the first two years of life who had a stem cell transplant for SCID, so the T cells may come from the graft donor. This chain connects TRBV15 to TRBJ2-6; 9 nucleotides match TRBD1. This sample comprised PBMCs, mostly from graft donor cells, obtained 360 days after TCRalphabeta/CD19-depleted stem cell transplant. CDR3 sequence: CATSSGGTGLSGANVLTF. CDR3 sequence (DNA): TGTGCCACCTCGAGCGGAGGGACAGGGCTCTCTGGGGCCAACGTCCTGACTTTC.